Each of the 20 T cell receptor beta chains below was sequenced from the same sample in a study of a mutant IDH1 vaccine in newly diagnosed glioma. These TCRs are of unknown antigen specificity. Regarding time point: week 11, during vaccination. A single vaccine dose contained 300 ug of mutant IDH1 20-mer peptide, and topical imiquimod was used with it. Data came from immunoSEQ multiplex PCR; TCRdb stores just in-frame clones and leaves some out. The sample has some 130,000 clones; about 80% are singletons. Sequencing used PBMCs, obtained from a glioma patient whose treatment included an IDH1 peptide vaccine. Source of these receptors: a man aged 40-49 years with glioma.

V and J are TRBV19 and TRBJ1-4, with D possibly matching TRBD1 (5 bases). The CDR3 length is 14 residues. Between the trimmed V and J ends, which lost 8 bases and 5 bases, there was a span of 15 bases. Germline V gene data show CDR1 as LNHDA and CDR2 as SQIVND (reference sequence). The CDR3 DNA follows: TGTGCCAGTTCTGCTGACAGAATAAATGAAAAACTGTTTTTT. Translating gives CASSADRINEKLFF.

The CDR3 DNA reads TGTGCCACGGGGACAGCTGCGAACACCGGGGAGCTGTTTTTT. Protein sequence: CATGTAANTGELFF. The gene calls are TRBV10-3 and TRBJ2-2; 7 bases agree with TRBD1. Germline CDR1 is ENHRY and CDR2 is SYGVKD. The CDR3 has 14 residues. V was pared by 10 bases and J by 0 bases, with 5 bases of the junction left unmatched.

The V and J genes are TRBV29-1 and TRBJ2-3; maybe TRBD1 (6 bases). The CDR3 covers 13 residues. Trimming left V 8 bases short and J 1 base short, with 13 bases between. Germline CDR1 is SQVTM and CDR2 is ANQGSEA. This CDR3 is CSIVNRGTDTQYF. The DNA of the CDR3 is TGCAGCATTGTAAACAGGGGCACAGATACGCAGTATTTT.

CDR3 residues: CASSQGQASYEQYF. The CDR3, as DNA: TGCGCCAGCAGCCAAGGGCAGGCCTCCTACGAGCAGTACTTC. The chain couples TRBV4-3 to TRBJ2-7; D is uncertain. V was shortened by 1 base and J by 0 bases, with 7 bases between the two germline ends. Germline V gene sequence: CDR1 LGHNA, CDR2 YSLEER. The CDR3 is 14 amino acids.

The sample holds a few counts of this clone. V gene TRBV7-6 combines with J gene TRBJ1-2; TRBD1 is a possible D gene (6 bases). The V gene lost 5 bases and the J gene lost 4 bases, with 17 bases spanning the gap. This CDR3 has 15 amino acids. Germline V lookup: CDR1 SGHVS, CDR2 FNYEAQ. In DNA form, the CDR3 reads TGTGCCAGCAGCGCAAATTTGGACAGCCTCTATGGCTACACCTTC. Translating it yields CASSANLDSLYGYTF.

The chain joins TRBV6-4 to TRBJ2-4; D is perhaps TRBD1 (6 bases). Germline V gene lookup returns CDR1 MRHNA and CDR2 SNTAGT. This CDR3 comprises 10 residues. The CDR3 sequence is CPRNRAEWYF. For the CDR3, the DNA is TGTCCCCGCAACAGGGCAGAGTGGTACTTC.

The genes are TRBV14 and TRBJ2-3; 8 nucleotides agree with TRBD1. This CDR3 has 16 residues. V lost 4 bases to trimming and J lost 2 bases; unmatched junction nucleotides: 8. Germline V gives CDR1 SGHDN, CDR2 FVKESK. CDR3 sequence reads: CASSPWTGRNTDTQYF. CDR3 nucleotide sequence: TGTGCCAGCAGCCCATGGACAGGGAGGAACACAGATACGCAGTATTTT.

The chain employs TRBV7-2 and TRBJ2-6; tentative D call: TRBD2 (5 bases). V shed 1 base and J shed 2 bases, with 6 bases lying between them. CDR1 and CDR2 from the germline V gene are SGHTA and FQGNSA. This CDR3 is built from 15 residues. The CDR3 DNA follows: TGTGCCAGCAGCTTAGGGAGGCCTGGGGCCAACGTCCTGACTTTC. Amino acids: CASSLGRPGANVLTF.

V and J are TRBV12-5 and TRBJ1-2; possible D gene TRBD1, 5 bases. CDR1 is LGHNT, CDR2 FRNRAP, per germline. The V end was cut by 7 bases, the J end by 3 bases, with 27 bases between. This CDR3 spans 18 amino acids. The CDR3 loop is CASARRVESSRGDYGYTF. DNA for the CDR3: TGTGCTAGTGCCCGTAGGGTCGAGTCCTCCCGGGGGGACTATGGCTACACCTTC. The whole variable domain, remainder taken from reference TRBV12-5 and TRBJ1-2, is DARVTQTPRHKVTEMGQEVTMRCQPILGHNTVFWYRQTMMQGLELLAYFRNRAPLDDSGMPKDRFSAEMPDATLATLKIQPSEPRDSAVYFCASARRVESSRGDYGYTFGSGTRLTVV.

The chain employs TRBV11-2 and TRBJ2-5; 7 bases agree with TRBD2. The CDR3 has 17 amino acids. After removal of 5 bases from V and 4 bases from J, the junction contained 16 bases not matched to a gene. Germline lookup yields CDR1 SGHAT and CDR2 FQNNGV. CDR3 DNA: TGTGCCAGCAGCAGTAGGGCTAGCGGCTGGAGAGGAGAGACCCAGTACTTC. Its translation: CASSSRASGWRGETQYF.

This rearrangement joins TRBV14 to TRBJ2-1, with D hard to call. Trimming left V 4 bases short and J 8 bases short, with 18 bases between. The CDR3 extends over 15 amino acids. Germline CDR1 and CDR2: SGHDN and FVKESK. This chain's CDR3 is CASSRNGLSRYEQFF. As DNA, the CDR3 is TGTGCCAGCAGCCGGAATGGGCTCTCCAGATATGAGCAGTTCTTC.

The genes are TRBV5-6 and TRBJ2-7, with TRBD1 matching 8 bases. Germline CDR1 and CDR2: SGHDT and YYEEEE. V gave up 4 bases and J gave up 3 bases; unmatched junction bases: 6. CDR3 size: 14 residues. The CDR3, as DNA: TGTGCCAGCAGCACCCAGACAGGGGTCTACGAGCAGTACTTC. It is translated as CASSTQTGVYEQYF.

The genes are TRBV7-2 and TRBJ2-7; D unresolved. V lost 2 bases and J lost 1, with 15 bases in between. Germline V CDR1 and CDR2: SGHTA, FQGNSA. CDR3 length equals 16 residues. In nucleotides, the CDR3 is TGTGCCAGCAGCTTATTAGGCTCACTAACGTCCTACGAGCAGTACTTC. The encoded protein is CASSLLGSLTSYEQYF.

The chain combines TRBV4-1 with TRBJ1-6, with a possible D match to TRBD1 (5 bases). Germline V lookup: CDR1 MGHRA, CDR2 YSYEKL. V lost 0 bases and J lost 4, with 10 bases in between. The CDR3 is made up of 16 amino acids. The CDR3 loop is CASSQEGGPYNSPLHF. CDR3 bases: TGCGCCAGCAGCCAAGAGGGGGGACCTTATAATTCACCCCTCCACTTT.

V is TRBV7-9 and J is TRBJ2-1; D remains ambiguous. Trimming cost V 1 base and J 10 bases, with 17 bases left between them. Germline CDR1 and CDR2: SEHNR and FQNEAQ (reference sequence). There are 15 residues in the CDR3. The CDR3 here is CASSLETLEGREQFF. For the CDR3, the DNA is TGTGCCAGCAGCTTAGAAACCCTTGAAGGACGAGAGCAGTTCTTC.

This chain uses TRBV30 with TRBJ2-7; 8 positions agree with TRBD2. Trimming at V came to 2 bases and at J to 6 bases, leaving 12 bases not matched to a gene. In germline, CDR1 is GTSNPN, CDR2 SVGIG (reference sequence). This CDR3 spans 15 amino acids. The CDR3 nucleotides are TGTGCCTGGAGTCGGGGGGGCACAGGGATGGGCGAGCAGTACTTC. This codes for CAWSRGGTGMGEQYF.

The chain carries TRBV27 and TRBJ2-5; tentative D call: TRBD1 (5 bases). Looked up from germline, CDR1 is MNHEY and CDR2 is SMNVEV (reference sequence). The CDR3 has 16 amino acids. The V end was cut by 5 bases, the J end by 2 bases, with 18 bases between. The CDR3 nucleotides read TGTGCCAGCAGTCTCTTCCCAGGACAAAAGCAAGAGACCCAGTACTTC. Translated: CASSLFPGQKQETQYF.

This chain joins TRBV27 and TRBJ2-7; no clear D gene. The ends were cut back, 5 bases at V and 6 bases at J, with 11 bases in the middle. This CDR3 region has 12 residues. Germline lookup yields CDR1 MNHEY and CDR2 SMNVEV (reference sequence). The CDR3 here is CASSLGFGEQYF. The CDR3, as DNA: TGTGCCAGCAGTCTAGGGTTCGGCGAGCAGTACTTC.

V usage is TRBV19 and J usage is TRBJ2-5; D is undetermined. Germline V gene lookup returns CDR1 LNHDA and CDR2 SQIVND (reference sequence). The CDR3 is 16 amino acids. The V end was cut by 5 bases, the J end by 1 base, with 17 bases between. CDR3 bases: TGTGCCAGTAGTCTCAGATCCCCCAGGTCCCAAGAGACCCAGTACTTC. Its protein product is CASSLRSPRSQETQYF.

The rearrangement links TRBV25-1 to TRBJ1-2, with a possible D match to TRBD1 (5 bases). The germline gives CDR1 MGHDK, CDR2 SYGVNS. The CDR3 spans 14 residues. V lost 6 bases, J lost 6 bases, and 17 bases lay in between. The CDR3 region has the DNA TGTGCCAGCAGACAAACGGGACGGACTAATGGCTACACCTTC. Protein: CASRQTGRTNGYTF.